This T cell receptor beta chain was sequenced in a study of cytomegalovirus exposure and HLA in healthy donors. Study-wide findings and caveats: The study flagged roughly 150 TCR beta chains as cytomegalovirus-associated.

Data came from immunoSEQ multiplex PCR; TCRdb stores just in-frame clones and leaves some out. In the table there are some 100,000 clones, approximately 88% of which are singletons. Of note for this clone: Its antigen is as yet unknown.

Sequenced material: PBMCs. This TCR was sampled from a young man in good health and CMV-seronegative.

The CDR3 DNA is TGCGCCAGCATGACCGGGACAAAAGAAACCTACGAGCAGTACTTC. Translating gives CASMTGTKETYEQYF. This chain uses TRBV23-1 with TRBJ2-7, with D possibly TRBD1 on 6 matching bases. TRBV23-1 is an ORF; its function is uncertain. The CDR3 runs to 15 residues. Trimming shortened V by 7 bases and J by 2 bases, and 18 bases separated the two germline ends.